These 8 T cell receptor beta chains were all obtained from the same sample, sequenced in a study of shared clonotypes between healthy human individuals. Libraries were prepared by immunoSEQ multiplex PCR; TCRdb keeps only in-frame clonotypes and omits some of them. This sample has about 700,000 clones; about 74% occur once, and the top ten carry 1.5% to 2%. The sample consisted of memory CD4+ T cells sorted from blood. Subset meaning: CD45RA-negative fraction. The receptors here all came from a woman between 25 and 40 years old in good health.

This clone came up a few times. J is TRBJ1-2 and V is TRBV6-1; D gene unclear. Germline-derived CDR1 and CDR2 are MNHNS and SASEGT. This CDR3 contains 12 residues. V was shortened by 4 bases and J by 4 bases, with 7 bases between the two germline ends. CDR3 sequence reads: CASSADFYGYTF. CDR3 DNA sequence: TGTGCCAGCAGTGCGGATTTCTATGGCTACACCTTC.

The gene calls are TRBV4-2 and TRBJ2-7; D remains ambiguous. The germline V gene has CDR1 LGHNA and CDR2 YNFKEQ. Between the trimmed V and J ends, which lost 0 bases and 3 bases, there was a span of 9 bases. The CDR3 runs 14 residues. The CDR3 nucleotides are TGTGCCAGCAGCCAAGATTTTGGGGACTACGAGCAGTACTTC. Protein sequence: CASSQDFGDYEQYF.

The chain is built from TRBV7-6 and TRBJ2-2; TRBD1 agrees at 8 bases. Trimming cost V 4 bases and J 4 bases; bases outside gene matches: 5. Germline V lookup: CDR1 SGHVS, CDR2 FNYEAQ. The CDR3 covers 15 residues. In DNA form, the CDR3 reads TGTGCCAGCAGCTCTAACACAGGGGGCACCGGGGAGCTGTTTTTT. The encoded protein is CASSSNTGGTGELFF.

This clone was counted a few times. The sample contains more than one DNA sequence encoding this CDR3. The CDR3 DNA sequence: TGCGCCAGCAGCCAAGAAGATGGGAACACTGAAGCTTTCTTT. Translation gives CASSQEDGNTEAFF. This chain joins TRBV4-1 and TRBJ1-1; no clear D. The CDR3 is made up of 14 amino acids. V gave up 0 bases and J gave up 1 base, with 6 bases separating them. Germline V gene lookup returns CDR1 MGHRA and CDR2 YSYEKL.

This clone has just one count. This chain links TRBV5-1 with TRBJ1-1, with 7 positions matching TRBD1. CDR3 length equals 15 residues. Germline CDR1 SGHRS, CDR2 YFSETQ. Trimming removed 4 bases from V and 1 base from J; junction bases left unmatched: 7. The CDR3 bases are TGCGCCAGCAGCGCGGGACAGCCAAGGAACACTGAAGCTTTCTTT. Its translation: CASSAGQPRNTEAFF.

The genes are TRBV28 and TRBJ2-1, with 7 positions matching TRBD2. Germline CDR1 and CDR2: MDHEN and SYDVKM. V shed 3 bases and J 12 bases; nucleotides not matched to a gene: 14. The CDR3 runs 15 residues. CDR3: CASSFSAGAILGQFF. In nucleotides, the CDR3 is TGTGCCAGCAGTTTTTCGGCGGGAGCTATCCTGGGGCAGTTCTTC.

The genes are TRBV15 and TRBJ1-1; no definite D call. Deletions cut 4 bases from V and 0 bases from J, with 36 bases between. CDR1 LNHNV and CDR2 YYDKDF come from the germline V gene (reference sequence). The CDR3 runs to 23 residues. This CDR3 reads CATSKEVVPRGGGVKFLNTEAFF. The DNA for the CDR3 is TGTGCCACCAGCAAAGAGGTCGTTCCGAGAGGAGGTGGGGTCAAATTTTTGAACACTGAAGCTTTCTTT.

This chain links TRBV10-3 with TRBJ1-1, with a possible D match to TRBD1 (6 bases). Trimming cost V 2 bases and J 4 bases, with 11 bases left between them. Germline-derived CDR1 and CDR2 are ENHRY and SYGVKD. This CDR3 has 14 amino acids. CDR3 DNA: TGTGCCATCAGTGAGGTAGGGGGTTCCACTGAAGCTTTCTTT. This gives the protein CAISEVGGSTEAFF.